One sample yielded the 23 T cell receptor beta chains listed below, sequenced in a study of T cell responses to AZD1222 COVID-19 vaccine. TCRdb's copy holds only in-frame clones and misses some; the assay was immunoSEQ multiplex PCR. The sample contains around 130,000 clones, 75% to 95% of which appear only once. The sample in question was peripheral blood, obtained 28 days after the second AZD1222 dose. The receptors here all came from an adult who received the AZD1222 COVID-19 vaccine.

The chain recombines TRBV30 with TRBJ1-6; D is unresolved. Germline V gene lookup returns CDR1 GTSNPN and CDR2 SVGIG (reference sequence). The CDR3 sequence is 13 residues long. Trimming took off 1 base at V and 7 bases at J, with 8 bases between the two ends. The CDR3 DNA is TGTGCCTGGAGTGCCGGAGGGAATTCACCCCTCCACTTT. Protein sequence: CAWSAGGNSPLHF.

The CDR3 region is CASSLVSAGANVLTF. The CDR3 region has the DNA TGTGCCAGCAGCTTAGTTTCGGCTGGGGCCAACGTCCTGACTTTC. This chain links TRBV7-2 with TRBJ2-6; D is unresolved. Trimming left V 1 base short and J 2 bases short, with 6 bases between. The CDR3 spans 15 residues. Germline assignment: CDR1 SGHTA and CDR2 FQGNSA.

This chain uses TRBV7-8 with TRBJ1-2, with a weak D call TRBD1 (5 bases). CDR3 length: 17 residues. Germline-derived CDR1 and CDR2 are SGHVS and FQNEAQ. With 0 bases removed from V and 0 bases from J, the gap between germline ends came to 14 bases. The CDR3 sequence is CASSLAGGVRPNYGYTF. The DNA for the CDR3 is TGTGCCAGCAGCTTAGCGGGGGGGGTGAGACCTAACTATGGCTACACCTTC.

The chain carries TRBV19 and TRBJ2-1; the match to TRBD1 covers 9 bases. Germline lookup yields CDR1 LNHDA and CDR2 SQIVND (reference sequence). The CDR3 covers 15 residues. J gave up 8 bases and V 5 bases, and 10 bases lay outside the gene matches. The CDR3: CASSLRTGVGDEQFF. The CDR3 coding sequence is TGTGCCAGTAGTCTACGGACAGGGGTCGGGGATGAGCAGTTCTTC.

CDR3 coding DNA: TGTGCCAGCAGTTACTCGACGGGGGATAACTATGGCTACACCTTC. Translating gives CASSYSTGDNYGYTF. This chain links TRBV6-2 or TRBV6-3 with TRBJ1-2; perhaps TRBD1 as D (5 bases). The CDR3 totals 15 residues. Trimming stripped 0 bases from V and 1 base from J, with 9 bases between. In germline, CDR1 is MNHEY, CDR2 SVGEGT.

This clone appeared once. This chain joins TRBV3-1 (or the pseudogene TRBV3-2) and TRBJ2-3; TRBD1 aligns across 8 bases. The CDR3 consists of 14 residues. The trim removed 4 bases at V and 3 bases at J, leaving 3 bases unmatched. Looked up from germline, CDR1 is LGHDT and CDR2 is YNNKEL (reference sequence). The CDR3, as DNA: TGTGCCAGCAGCCCCTACAGGGGGACAGATACGCAGTATTTT. Amino acids: CASSPYRGTDTQYF.

V gene TRBV12-3 or TRBV12-4 combines with J gene TRBJ1-1, with 9 bases matching TRBD1. CDR3 length: 11 residues. V trimming: 6 bases; J trimming: 11 bases; junction bases outside the gene matches: 4. The DNA for the CDR3 is TGTGCCAGCAGCTCCGGACAGGGGGCTTTCTTT. Amino acid sequence: CASSSGQGAFF.

J is TRBJ2-2 and V is TRBV2; 7 nucleotides line up with TRBD1. The CDR3 extends over 15 amino acids. V shed 6 bases, J shed 0 bases, and the junction held 4 bases outside the gene matches. Germline V gene sequence: CDR1 SNHLY, CDR2 FYNNEI. For the CDR3, the DNA is TGTGCCAGCAGAACCGGGACAGCGAACACCGGGGAGCTGTTTTTT. The encoded protein is CASRTGTANTGELFF.

V gene TRBV6-6 combines with J gene TRBJ2-7, with 8 bases lining up with TRBD2. The CDR3 runs 15 residues. CDR1 and CDR2 from the germline V gene are MNHNY and SVGAGI (reference sequence). V was pared by 6 bases and J by 6 bases, with 13 bases of the junction left unmatched. The CDR3 spells CASRPIAGHVGEQYV. The DNA of the CDR3 is TGTGCCAGCAGACCCATAGCGGGACACGTGGGCGAGCAGTACGTC.

Here the CDR3 reads CASSLEWTQFF. The CDR3 nucleotides read TGTGCCAGCAGCTTAGAGTGGACGCAGTTCTTC. This chain connects TRBV7-9 to TRBJ2-1; D uncertain. V dropped 1 base and J dropped 12 bases, with 7 bases sitting between them. Germline-derived CDR1 and CDR2 are SEHNR and FQNEAQ (reference sequence). This CDR3 has 11 residues.

The rearrangement uses TRBV2 and TRBJ1-2, with D uncertain. Germline V CDR1 and CDR2: SNHLY, FYNNEI. V dropped 7 bases and J dropped 4 bases, with 13 bases sitting between them. The CDR3 sequence is 13 residues long. This chain's CDR3 is CASTVELPYGYTF. In nucleotides, the CDR3 is TGTGCCAGCACAGTGGAACTCCCCTATGGCTACACCTTC.

This sequence joins TRBV7-9 and TRBJ1-1; TRBD1 might be the D (5 bases). This CDR3 region has 15 residues. Trimming removed 5 bases from V and 1 base from J, with 14 bases in between. The germline V gene encodes CDR1 SEHNR and CDR2 FQNEAQ (reference sequence). The CDR3 loop is CASSRIGEGNTEAFF. The CDR3 nucleotides are TGTGCCAGCAGCCGGATAGGGGAAGGGAACACTGAAGCTTTCTTT.

This clone was seen only a few times. The gene calls are TRBV23-1 and TRBJ1-5, with 9 bases that match TRBD1. TRBV23-1 is known as an ORF, though its function is uncertain. The CDR3 sequence is 16 residues long. Trimming removed 4 bases from V and 7 bases from J; junction bases left unmatched: 11. The CDR3 region is CASSRNRGLMRQPQHF. The CDR3 DNA sequence: TGCGCCAGCAGTCGAAACAGGGGGCTGATGAGGCAGCCCCAGCATTTT.

The CDR3 spells CASSQGAGTDNQPQHF. CDR3 bases: TGCGCCAGCAGCCAAGGCGCCGGGACAGACAATCAGCCCCAGCATTTT. The J gene is TRBJ1-5, the V gene TRBV4-1, with 7 bases that match TRBD1. J lost 3 bases, V lost 1 base, and 6 bases had no gene match. The CDR3 covers 16 residues. Germline V CDR1 and CDR2: MGHRA, YSYEKL.

The chain has TRBV7-9 and TRBJ1-5; maybe TRBD1 (5 bases). V lost 5 bases and J lost 3, with 8 bases in between. CDR3 size: 13 residues. Germline assignment: CDR1 SEHNR and CDR2 FQNEAQ (reference sequence). The CDR3 sequence is CASSRGLNQPQHF. The CDR3 DNA is TGTGCCAGCAGCCGGGGCCTCAATCAGCCCCAGCATTTT.

The V call is TRBV5-1, the J call TRBJ2-5, with a possible D match to TRBD1 (6 bases). CDR1 and CDR2 from the germline V gene are SGHRS and YFSETQ. V was cut by 4 bases and J by 5 bases, with 15 bases left in between. CDR3 length: 14 residues. The CDR3 coding sequence is TGCGCCAGCAGCAGAGGGGGATTTGGGGAGACCCAGTACTTC. Translation gives CASSRGGFGETQYF.

V and J are TRBV27 and TRBJ1-5; a weak D match, TRBD1 (5 bases). The CDR3 spans 15 residues. The V end was cut by 10 bases, the J end by 1 base, with 17 bases between. CDR1 is MNHEY, CDR2 SMNVEV, per germline (reference sequence). The CDR3 DNA reads TGTGCCACCCGACCTTGGGGGGGGAGCAATCAGCCCCAGCATTTT. Protein sequence: CATRPWGGSNQPQHF.

The V and J genes are TRBV19 and TRBJ2-4; D may be TRBD1 or TRBD2 (5 bases each). The CDR3 runs to 15 residues. Trimming took off 4 bases at V and 8 bases at J, with 18 bases between the two ends. CDR1 is LNHDA, CDR2 SQIVND, per germline (reference sequence). The CDR3 protein is CASSTTGTQRDIQYF. In DNA, the CDR3 is TGTGCCAGTAGTACGACCGGGACCCAGAGGGACATTCAGTACTTC.

The gene calls are TRBV7-8 and TRBJ2-5, with TRBD2 matching 7 bases. CDR1 is SGHVS, CDR2 FQNEAQ, per germline. V shed 5 bases and J 5 bases; nucleotides not matched to a gene: 8. This CDR3 contains 14 residues. As DNA, the CDR3 is TGTGCCAGCAGCCTAAACAACGGGGGGGAGACCCAGTACTTC. This encodes CASSLNNGGETQYF.

As regards this clone: The germline gene is not matched at one end of the junction; a read error may be the cause. The chain couples TRBV19 to TRBJ2-5; 9 nucleotides match TRBD2. The CDR3 extends over 15 amino acids. Looked up from germline, CDR1 is LNHDA and CDR2 is SQIVND (reference sequence). CDR3 nucleotide sequence: TGCGCCTCCCGGCGGGAGGGCCGAGGGGAAGAGACCCAGTACTTC. This encodes CASRREGRGEETQYF.

In its sample, this clone was seen a few times. This chain links TRBV10-3 with TRBJ1-2; D possibly corresponds to TRBD1 (5 bases). The CDR3 sequence is 16 residues long. The V gene lost 3 bases and the J gene lost 0 bases, with 14 bases spanning the gap. In germline, CDR1 is ENHRY, CDR2 SYGVKD. CDR3 protein: CAISERGRAANYGYTF. For the CDR3, the DNA is TGTGCCATCAGTGAACGGGGCAGGGCCGCTAACTATGGCTACACCTTC.

CDR3 in DNA: TGTGCCAGTAGACCCCTACAGGACGGTTCTAATTCACCCCTCCACTTT. Translation gives CASRPLQDGSNSPLHF. The V and J genes are TRBV19 and TRBJ1-6; tentatively, D is TRBD1 (5 bases). V lost 6 bases and J lost 6, with 18 bases in between. CDR1 and CDR2 from the germline V gene are LNHDA and SQIVND (reference sequence). The CDR3 covers 16 residues.

V is TRBV12-5 and J is TRBJ2-3; D call uncertain. This CDR3 is built from 16 residues. Per the germline V gene, CDR1 is LGHNT and CDR2 is FRNRAP. V lost 1 base to trimming and J lost 2 bases, with 13 bases between them. CDR3 residues: CASGLDRPQYTDTQYF. Written as DNA, the CDR3 is TGTGCTAGTGGTTTGGATAGGCCGCAATACACAGATACGCAGTATTTT. Looking up the rest from reference TRBV12-5 and TRBJ2-3 gives the full variable domain: DARVTQTPRHKVTEMGQEVTMRCQPILGHNTVFWYRQTMMQGLELLAYFRNRAPLDDSGMPKDRFSAEMPDATLATLKIQPSEPRDSAVYFCASGLDRPQYTDTQYFGPGTRLTVL.